This T cell receptor beta chain was sequenced in a study of control samples from healthy donors and cancer patients. The CDR3 length is 14 residues. Germline assignment: CDR1 LGHDT and CDR2 YNNKEL (reference sequence). Trimming removed 1 base at V and 4 bases at J, with 11 bases between. Some clones are missing from TCRdb's copy, which holds only in-frame ones; the method was immunoSEQ multiplex PCR. Altogether 70,000 to 80,000 clones are present, around nine tenths being singletons, with the ten largest covering around a tenth. The sample consisted of PBMCs. The TCR comes from a woman aged 45-65 years with colorectal cancer. V and J are TRBV3-1 (or the pseudogene TRBV3-2) and TRBJ2-7; unclear D gene. The CDR3 coding sequence is TGTGCCAGCAGCCAAGGCCCTCTATCTTACGAGCAGTACGTC. Its translation: CASSQGPLSYEQYV.